A single TCR beta chain is shown here with its context. What it binds is not known. CDR1 SGDLS and CDR2 YYNGEE come from the germline V gene. V was trimmed by 2 bases and J by 1 base, leaving 6 bases between them. This CDR3 contains 14 residues. The PCR ran on 60 Vbeta and 13 Jbeta primers. Assay used: immunoSEQ multiplex PCR; TCRdb lists only in-frame clones, some missing. The specimen's table records 93,000 or so clones. The record originates from a study of cytomegalovirus exposure and HLA in healthy donors. General study results and limits: An ancestry cluster, one associated with Asian ancestry, reportedly showed fewer N-insertions than the approximately 660-donor mean in a later analysis.

Sequencing input: PBMCs. The source is a man in his forties in good health and CMV-seronegative. The chain carries TRBV9 and TRBJ2-2; perhaps TRBD2 as D (5 bases). The CDR3 loop is CASSVGGNTGELFF. DNA for the CDR3: TGTGCCAGCAGCGTCGGAGGGAACACCGGGGAGCTGTTTTTT.